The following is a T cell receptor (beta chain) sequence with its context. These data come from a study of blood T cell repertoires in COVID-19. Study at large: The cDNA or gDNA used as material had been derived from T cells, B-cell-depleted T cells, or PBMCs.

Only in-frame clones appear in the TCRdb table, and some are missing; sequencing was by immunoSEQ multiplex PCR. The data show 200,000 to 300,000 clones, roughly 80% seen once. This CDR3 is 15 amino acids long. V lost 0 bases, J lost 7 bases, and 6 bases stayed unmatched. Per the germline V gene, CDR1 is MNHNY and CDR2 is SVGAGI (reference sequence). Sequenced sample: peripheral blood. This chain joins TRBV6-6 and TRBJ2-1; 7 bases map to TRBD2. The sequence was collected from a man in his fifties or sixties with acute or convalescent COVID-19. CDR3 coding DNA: TGTGCCAGCAGTTACTCGAGTTCCGGGGGGAATGAGCAGTTCTTC. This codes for CASSYSSSGGNEQFF.